The entry that follows covers one T cell receptor (beta chain) sequence. This entry belongs to a study of shared clonotypes between healthy human individuals. The CDR3 is 13 amino acids. The V gene lost 2 bases and the J gene lost 7 bases, with 11 bases spanning the gap. CDR1 MNHNY and CDR2 SVGAGI come from the germline V gene (reference sequence). Sequencing used immunoSEQ multiplex PCR; TCRdb keeps in-frame clones, though not all of them. The table has about 2 million clones, less than 95% seen once; the top ten hold approximately 1.2%. Naive CD8 cells comprised CD45RO-negative, CCR7-positively selected cells, excluding terminally differentiated effector memory CD45RA+ cells.

The TCR comes from a man between 18 and 35 years old in good health. V and J are TRBV6-6 and TRBJ1-2; TRBD1 might be the D (6 bases). The sample was naive CD8+ T cells sorted from blood. CDR3 DNA sequence: TGTGCCAGCAGTTACAAGACAGGAGGTGGCTACACCTTC. Protein sequence: CASSYKTGGGYTF.